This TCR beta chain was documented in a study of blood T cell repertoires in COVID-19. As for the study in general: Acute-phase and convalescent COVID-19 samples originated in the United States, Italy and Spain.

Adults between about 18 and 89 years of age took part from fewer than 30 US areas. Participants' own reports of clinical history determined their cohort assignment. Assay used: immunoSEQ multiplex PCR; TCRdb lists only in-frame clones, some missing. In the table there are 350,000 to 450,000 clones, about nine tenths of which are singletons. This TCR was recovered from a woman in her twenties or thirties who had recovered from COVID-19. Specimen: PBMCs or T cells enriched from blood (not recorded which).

CDR3 sequence: CASSGEAQILNEKLFF. DNA for the CDR3: TGTGCCAGCAGTGGGGAGGCCCAGATACTAAATGAAAAACTGTTTTTT. The chain joins TRBV28 to TRBJ1-4; D gene uncertain. The CDR3 has 16 residues. V was cut by 5 bases and J by 5 bases, with 18 bases left in between. From germline, CDR1 is MDHEN and CDR2 SYDVKM.